One and the same sample provided the 21 T cell receptor beta chains below, sequenced in a study of OX40 agonist ivuxolimab in advanced cancers. Generated by immunoSEQ multiplex PCR, the TCRdb table keeps only in-frame clones and is missing some. The sample consists of tens of thousands of clones, more than 80% of them appearing once. Sequencing used CD4+ or CD8+ T cells sorted from blood, obtained in a trial of the OX40 agonist ivuxolimab. Source of these receptors: an adult with an advanced solid tumor such as melanoma, head and neck, liver or kidney cancer.

The rearrangement links TRBV5-6 to TRBJ1-2, with TRBD1 identical over 9 bases. There are 17 residues in the CDR3. Per the germline V gene, CDR1 is SGHDT and CDR2 is YYEEEE. The trim removed 5 bases at V and 2 bases at J, leaving 13 bases unmatched. CDR3 sequence reads: CASSQIGQGRLNYGYTF. Here the CDR3 DNA reads TGTGCCAGCAGTCAGATAGGACAGGGGAGGTTGAACTATGGCTACACCTTC.

The chain is built from TRBV4-3 and TRBJ2-1; TRBD1 matches 7 bases. CDR3 length: 15 residues. Trimming cost V 3 bases and J 7 bases; bases outside gene matches: 9. Looked up from germline, CDR1 is LGHNA and CDR2 is YSLEER. The CDR3 DNA sequence: TGCGCCAGCAGCCAGTCGGGACAGACGATGAATGAGCAGTTCTTC. It yields the protein CASSQSGQTMNEQFF.

This chain connects TRBV11-2 to TRBJ1-5; 8 nucleotides match TRBD1. Germline V gives CDR1 SGHAT, CDR2 FQNNGV. The CDR3 totals 15 residues. J was trimmed by 7 bases and V by 6 bases; bases with no gene match: 11. The CDR3 nucleotides read TGTGCCAGCAGTTCAGGGGGCGCGGTGGGACAGCCCCAGCATTTT. It encodes CASSSGGAVGQPQHF.

Comments on this clone: One junction end disagrees with the germline gene, perhaps due to a read error. The chain is built from TRBV18 and TRBJ1-1; D is ambiguous. Germline assignment: CDR1 KGHSH and CDR2 LQKENI. This CDR3 spans 13 amino acids. Here the CDR3 reads CASPPSEFSEAFF. CDR3 in DNA: TGTGCCAGCCCACCATCGGAATTTTCTGAAGCTTTCTTT.

J is TRBJ1-4 and V is TRBV28, with no clear D. CDR1 and CDR2 (germline): MDHEN, SYDVKM. Trimming shortened V by 5 bases and J by 0 bases, and 4 bases separated the two germline ends. The CDR3 runs 13 residues. The chain's CDR3 is CASSHPTNEKLFF. The CDR3, as DNA: TGTGCCAGCAGTCACCCAACTAATGAAAAACTGTTTTTT.

The chain is built from TRBV20-1 and TRBJ2-5; D remains unclear. The V gene lost 3 bases and the J gene lost 3 bases, with 5 bases spanning the gap. This CDR3 has 11 amino acids. CDR1 DFQATT and CDR2 SNEGSKA come from the germline V gene (reference sequence). The chain's CDR3 is CSARVEETQYF. The CDR3, as DNA: TGCAGTGCTAGGGTGGAAGAGACCCAGTACTTC.

V and J are TRBV9 and TRBJ2-5; TRBD2 agrees at 9 bases. V was clipped by 3 bases and J by 2 bases; unmatched bases: 11. This CDR3 contains 17 residues. Germline V lookup: CDR1 SGDLS, CDR2 YYNGEE. The CDR3 DNA reads as TGTGCCAGCAGCGGATCGAGCGGGGGGCTTGTTCAAGAGACCCAGTACTTC. It encodes CASSGSSGGLVQETQYF. Variable domain in full (rest from reference TRBV9 and TRBJ2-5): DSGVTQTPKHLITATGQRVTLRCSPRSGDLSVYWYQQSLDQGLQFLIQYYNGEERAKGNILERFSAQQFPDLHSELNLSSLELGDSALYFCASSGSSGGLVQETQYFGPGTRLLVL.

This clone appeared once. The chain combines TRBV2 with TRBJ1-3, with D possibly TRBD1 on 5 matching bases. There are 16 residues in the CDR3. Germline values: CDR1 SNHLY, CDR2 FYNNEI. Trimming took 4 bases from V and 0 from J, leaving 13 bases between them. The CDR3 DNA reads TGTGCCAGCAGTGGGGGGGACTCCGGCTCTGGAAACACCATATATTTT. Residues: CASSGGDSGSGNTIYF.

CDR3 residues: CASSNPGQANTF. DNA for the CDR3: TGTGCCAGCAGCAACCCGGGACAGGCGAACACCTTC. This chain uses TRBV6-5 with TRBJ1-2; 8 positions match TRBD1. Trimming cost V 6 bases and J 12 bases; bases outside gene matches: 9. This CDR3 comprises 12 residues. Per the germline V gene, CDR1 is MNHEY and CDR2 is SVGAGI.

In its sample, this clone was seen once. The V and J genes are TRBV4-3 and TRBJ2-3; 8 bases agree with TRBD2. Looked up from germline, CDR1 is LGHNA and CDR2 is YSLEER. The CDR3 extends over 16 amino acids. Trimming removed 0 bases from V and 4 bases from J; junction bases left unmatched: 6. The CDR3 reads CASSQDGAGGPDTQYF. In DNA, the CDR3 is TGCGCCAGCAGCCAAGATGGGGCGGGAGGCCCAGATACGCAGTATTTT.

The J gene is TRBJ2-3, the V gene TRBV28; 8 bases align to TRBD1. The CDR3 runs to 12 residues. Germline CDR1 and CDR2: MDHEN and SYDVKM. The ends lost 5 bases at V and 9 bases at J; junction bases unmatched: 4. The DNA for the CDR3 is TGTGCCAGCAGTCCCCAGGGGGCGACGCAGTATTTT. Translating gives CASSPQGATQYF. Variable domain in full (rest from reference TRBV28 and TRBJ2-3): DVKVTQSSRYLVKRTGEKVFLECVQDMDHENMFWYRQDPGLGLRLIYFSYDVKMKEKGDIPEGYSVSREKKERFSLILESASTNQTSMYLCASSPQGATQYFGPGTRLTVL.

This clone was detected only once. This chain links TRBV30 with TRBJ1-1, with no clear D. V was clipped by 2 bases and J by 3 bases, with 19 bases between them. From germline, CDR1 is GTSNPN and CDR2 SVGIG (reference sequence). The CDR3 contains 16 residues. The CDR3 nucleotides read TGTGCCTGGAGTATCCGAGGGTACAGAGATTACACTGAAGCTTTCTTT. Its translation is CAWSIRGYRDYTEAFF.

The V gene is TRBV6-5, the J gene TRBJ1-4; D uncertain. Germline-derived CDR1 and CDR2 are MNHEY and SVGAGI. CDR3 length equals 14 residues. Trimming pared 5 bases from V and 7 bases from J, leaving 14 bases between. The CDR3 coding sequence is TGTGCCAGCAGTCCCACGTTAAGAAGTGAAAAACTGTTTTTT. Translated, it gives CASSPTLRSEKLFF.

The chain links TRBV6-5 to TRBJ2-2, with D hard to call. Per the germline V gene, CDR1 is MNHEY and CDR2 is SVGAGI. The ends were cut back, 6 bases at V and 6 bases at J, with 11 bases in the middle. The length of the CDR3 is 13 residues. This chain's CDR3 is CASSLSRSGELFF. For the CDR3, the DNA is TGTGCCAGCAGCTTAAGCCGTTCCGGGGAGCTGTTTTTT.

The chain combines TRBV30 with TRBJ1-3; a possible D gene is TRBD1 (6 bases). The CDR3 extends over 16 amino acids. Trimming pared 6 bases from V and 1 base from J, leaving 19 bases between. CDR1 GTSNPN and CDR2 SVGIG come from the germline V gene (reference sequence). The CDR3 region is CACGGADQVSGNTIYF. As DNA, the CDR3 is TGTGCCTGCGGGGGGGCAGATCAAGTTTCTGGAAACACCATATATTTT. The full variable domain, its missing parts supplied by reference TRBV30 and TRBJ1-3, is SQTIHQWPATLVQPVGSPLSLECTVEGTSNPNLYWYRQAAGRGLQLLFYSVGIGQISSEVPQNLSASRPQDRQFILSSKKLLLSDSGFYLCACGGADQVSGNTIYFGEGSWLTVV.

The rearrangement links TRBV19 to TRBJ1-1; TRBD1 aligns across 8 bases. Germline V lookup: CDR1 LNHDA, CDR2 SQIVND (reference sequence). V shed 6 bases and J 1 base; nucleotides not matched to a gene: 7. The CDR3 covers 15 residues. CDR3 bases: TGTGCCAGTAGCCCGATGGGACAGGCGAACACTGAAGCTTTCTTT. This translates into CASSPMGQANTEAFF.

The genes are TRBV30 and TRBJ2-7, with D uncertain. CDR1 GTSNPN and CDR2 SVGIG come from the germline V gene (reference sequence). V lost 1 base, J lost 7 bases, and 8 bases lay in between. This CDR3 contains 11 residues. CDR3 in amino acids: CAWSDQREQYF. In DNA, the CDR3 is TGTGCCTGGAGTGATCAGAGGGAGCAGTACTTC.

The rearrangement joins TRBV10-3 to TRBJ2-3; possible D gene TRBD2, 6 bases. CDR1 is ENHRY and CDR2 is SYGVKD in the germline V gene. This CDR3 is 15 amino acids long. V was pared by 6 bases and J by 3 bases, with 16 bases between. The DNA of the CDR3 is TGTGCCATCAGGGAAGGGGCGGGGAGGACAGATACGCAGTATTTT. Translation: CAIREGAGRTDTQYF.

This chain joins TRBV4-1 and TRBJ2-7; D may be TRBD2 (5 bases). From germline, CDR1 is MGHRA and CDR2 YSYEKL. The CDR3 consists of 15 residues. V lost 0 bases and J 4 bases, leaving 13 bases between the germline ends. Written as DNA, the CDR3 is TGCGCCAGCAGCCAAGAGGAGGACTGGGGATACGAGCAGTACTTC. It translates to CASSQEEDWGYEQYF.

This clone is a singleton in its sample. The chain joins TRBV5-1 to TRBJ2-1, with 11 bases aligning to TRBD2. J was trimmed by 7 bases and V by 0 bases; bases with no gene match: 15. This CDR3 region has 19 residues. The germline V gene encodes CDR1 SGHRS and CDR2 YFSETQ. CDR3 DNA sequence: TGCGCCAGCAGCTTGGGAGGACCGGGACTAGCGGAAATCTCAAATGAGCAGTTCTTC. Protein sequence: CASSLGGPGLAEISNEQFF.

The table lists this clone with a few counts. J is TRBJ1-6 and V is TRBV19; no firm D call. This CDR3 is built from 14 residues. The V gene lost 5 bases and the J gene lost 13 bases, with 18 bases spanning the gap. Germline V lookup: CDR1 LNHDA, CDR2 SQIVND (reference sequence). CDR3 region: CASSLNPTVLPLHF. CDR3 DNA sequence: TGTGCCAGTAGTCTCAACCCCACGGTCCTTCCCCTCCACTTT.